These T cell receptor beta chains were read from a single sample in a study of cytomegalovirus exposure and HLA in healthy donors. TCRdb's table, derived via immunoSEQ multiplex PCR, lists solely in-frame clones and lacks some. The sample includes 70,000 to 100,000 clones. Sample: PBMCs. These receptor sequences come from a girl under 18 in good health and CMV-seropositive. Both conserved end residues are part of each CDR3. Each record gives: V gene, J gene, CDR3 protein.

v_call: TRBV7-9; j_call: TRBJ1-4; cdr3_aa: CASSERDRGRLNEKLFF
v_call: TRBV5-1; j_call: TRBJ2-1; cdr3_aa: CASSLVAGGYNEQFF
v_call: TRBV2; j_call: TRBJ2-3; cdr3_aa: CASRASTGVYTDTQYF
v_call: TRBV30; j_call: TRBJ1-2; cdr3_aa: CAWSTGVDGYTF
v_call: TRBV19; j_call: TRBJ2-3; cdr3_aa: CASSPTRADTQYF
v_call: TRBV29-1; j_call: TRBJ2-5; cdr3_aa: CSVVADRGRETQYF
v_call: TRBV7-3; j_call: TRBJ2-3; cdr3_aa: CASSLGHPDTQYF
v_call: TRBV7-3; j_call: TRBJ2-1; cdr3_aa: CASSQRQGQGNEQFF
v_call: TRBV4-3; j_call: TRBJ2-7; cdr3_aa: CASSQWTGGIYEQYF
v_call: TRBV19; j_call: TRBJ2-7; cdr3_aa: CASSIYRETYEQYF
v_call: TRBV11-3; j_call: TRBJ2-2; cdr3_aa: CASSLVGLTGGNTGELFF
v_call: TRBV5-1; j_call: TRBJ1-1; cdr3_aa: CASSLFDRATEAFF
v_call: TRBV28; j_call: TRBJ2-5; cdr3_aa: CASSLRAGQPKETQYF
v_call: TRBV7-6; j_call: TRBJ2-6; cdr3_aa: CASSPGGGGQYSGANVLTF
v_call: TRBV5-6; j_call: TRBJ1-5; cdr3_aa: CASSLMGGQPQHF
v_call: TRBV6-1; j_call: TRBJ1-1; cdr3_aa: CASLDRSLTEAFF
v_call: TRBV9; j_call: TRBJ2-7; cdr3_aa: CASSVGVSGAAEQYF
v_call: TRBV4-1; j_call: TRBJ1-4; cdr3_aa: CASSQAYAGTGNEKLFF
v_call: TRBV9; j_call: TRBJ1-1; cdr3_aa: CASSKDRDTEAFF
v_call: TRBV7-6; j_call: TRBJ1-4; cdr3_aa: CASSWGEKLFF
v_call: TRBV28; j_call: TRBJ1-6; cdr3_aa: CASSSGQGQQRNSPLHF
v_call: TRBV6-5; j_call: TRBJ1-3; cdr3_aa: CASRVGQGRNTIYF
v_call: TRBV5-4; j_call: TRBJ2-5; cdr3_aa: CASSLGGRVETQYF
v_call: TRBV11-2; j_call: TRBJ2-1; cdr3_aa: CASSLEYLAGGYNEQFF
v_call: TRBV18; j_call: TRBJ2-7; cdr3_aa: CASSRAGGRDEQYF
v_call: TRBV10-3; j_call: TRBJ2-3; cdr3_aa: CAISPGTSGTTDTQYF
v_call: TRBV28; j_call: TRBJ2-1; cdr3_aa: CASSLSTGANEQFF
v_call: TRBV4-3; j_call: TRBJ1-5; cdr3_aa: CASSQDLATWNQPQHF
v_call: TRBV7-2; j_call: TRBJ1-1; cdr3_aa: CASSLLSGYTEAFF
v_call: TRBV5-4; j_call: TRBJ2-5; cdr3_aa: CASSWGTSGQETQYF
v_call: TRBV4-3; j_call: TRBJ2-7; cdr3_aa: CASSQDRGGYEQYF
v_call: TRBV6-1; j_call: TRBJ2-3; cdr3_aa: CASIERGGPYTTDTQYF
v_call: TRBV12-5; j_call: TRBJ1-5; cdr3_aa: CASGRGQPGPQHF
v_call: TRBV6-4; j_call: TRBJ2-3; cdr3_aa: CASSEGLRGGTDTQYF
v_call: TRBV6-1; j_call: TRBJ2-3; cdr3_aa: CASIEGPGGDTQYF
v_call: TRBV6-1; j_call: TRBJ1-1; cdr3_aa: CASSESGPYTEAFF
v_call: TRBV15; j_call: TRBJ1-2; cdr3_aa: CATSRDPDTPFWTNYGYTF
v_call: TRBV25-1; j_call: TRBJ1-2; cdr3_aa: CASLPRDKDGYTF
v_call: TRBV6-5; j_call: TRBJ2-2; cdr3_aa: CASRNRGANTGELFF
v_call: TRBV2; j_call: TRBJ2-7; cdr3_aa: CASSPDRGLGEQYF